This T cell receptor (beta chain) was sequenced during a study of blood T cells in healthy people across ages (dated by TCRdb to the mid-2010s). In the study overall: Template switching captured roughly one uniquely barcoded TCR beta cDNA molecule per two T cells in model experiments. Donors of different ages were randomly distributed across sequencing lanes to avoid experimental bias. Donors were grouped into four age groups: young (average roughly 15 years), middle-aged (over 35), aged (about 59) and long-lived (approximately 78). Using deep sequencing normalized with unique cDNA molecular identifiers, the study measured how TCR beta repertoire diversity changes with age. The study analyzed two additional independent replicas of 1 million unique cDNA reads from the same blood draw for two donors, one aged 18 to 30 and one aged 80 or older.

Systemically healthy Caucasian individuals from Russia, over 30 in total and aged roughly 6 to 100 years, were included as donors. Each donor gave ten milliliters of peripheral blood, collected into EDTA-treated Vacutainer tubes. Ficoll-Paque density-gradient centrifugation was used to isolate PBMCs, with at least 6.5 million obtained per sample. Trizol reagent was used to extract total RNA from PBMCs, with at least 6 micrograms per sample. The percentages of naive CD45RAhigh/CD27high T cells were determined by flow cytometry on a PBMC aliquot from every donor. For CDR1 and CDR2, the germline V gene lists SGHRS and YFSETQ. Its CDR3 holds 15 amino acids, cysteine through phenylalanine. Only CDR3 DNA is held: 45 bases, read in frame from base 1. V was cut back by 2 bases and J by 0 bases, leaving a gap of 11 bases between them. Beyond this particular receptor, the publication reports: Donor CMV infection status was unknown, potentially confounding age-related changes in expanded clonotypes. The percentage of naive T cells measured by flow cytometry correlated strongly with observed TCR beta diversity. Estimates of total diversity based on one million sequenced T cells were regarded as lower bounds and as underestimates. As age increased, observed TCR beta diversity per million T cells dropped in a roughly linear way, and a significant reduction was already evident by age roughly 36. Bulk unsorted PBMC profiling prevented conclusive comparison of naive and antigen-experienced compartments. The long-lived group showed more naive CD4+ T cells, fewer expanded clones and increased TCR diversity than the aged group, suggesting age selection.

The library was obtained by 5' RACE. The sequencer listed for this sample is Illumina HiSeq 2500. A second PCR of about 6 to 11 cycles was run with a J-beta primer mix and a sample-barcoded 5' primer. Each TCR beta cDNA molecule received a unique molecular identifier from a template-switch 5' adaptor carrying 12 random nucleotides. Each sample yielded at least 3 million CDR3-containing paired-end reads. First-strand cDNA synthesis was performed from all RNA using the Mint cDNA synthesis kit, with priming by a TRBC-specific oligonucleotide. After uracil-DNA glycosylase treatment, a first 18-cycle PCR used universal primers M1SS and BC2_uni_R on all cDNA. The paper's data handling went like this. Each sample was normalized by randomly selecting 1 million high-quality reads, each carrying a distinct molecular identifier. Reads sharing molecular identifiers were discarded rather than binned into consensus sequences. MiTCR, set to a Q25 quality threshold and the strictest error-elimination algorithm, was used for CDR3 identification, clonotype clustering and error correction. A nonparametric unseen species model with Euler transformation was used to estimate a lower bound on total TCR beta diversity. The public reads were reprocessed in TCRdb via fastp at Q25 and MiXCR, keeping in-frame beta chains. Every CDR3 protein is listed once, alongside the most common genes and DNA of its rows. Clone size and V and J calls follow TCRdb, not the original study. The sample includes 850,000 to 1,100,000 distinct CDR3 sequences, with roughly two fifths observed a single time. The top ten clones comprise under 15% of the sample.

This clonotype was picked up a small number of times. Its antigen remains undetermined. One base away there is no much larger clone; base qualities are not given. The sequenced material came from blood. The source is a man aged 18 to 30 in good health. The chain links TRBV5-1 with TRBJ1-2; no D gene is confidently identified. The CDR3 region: CASSLDLSANYGYTF. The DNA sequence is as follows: TGCGCCAGCAGCTTAGACCTCTCCGCTAACTATGGCTACACCTTC.